These 28 T cell receptor beta chains share one sample of origin, sequenced in a study of radiation and T cells in renal cell carcinoma. The data were produced by immunoSEQ multiplex PCR, yet TCRdb's version contains in-frame clones alone and is incomplete. The table includes 150,000 or so clones, roughly 86% detected once. Time point meaning: blood 2 weeks post-SBRT. Treatment given: 15 Gy SBRT to primary tumor, nephrectomy 4 weeks later. The specimen was blood, collected from a patient whose treatment included radiotherapy and nephrectomy. Receptors originate from a woman in her forties or fifties with renal cell carcinoma.

The chain joins TRBV7-2 to TRBJ1-1; 8 positions agree with TRBD1. The CDR3 is 15 amino acids. V lost 4 bases, J lost 4 bases, and 8 bases stayed unmatched. CDR1 SGHTA and CDR2 FQGNSA come from the germline V gene. CDR3 DNA sequence: TGTGCCAGCAGCTCCCAGACAGGGGTGAGCACTGAAGCTTTCTTT. As protein: CASSSQTGVSTEAFF. The full variable domain, with the rest looked up from reference TRBV7-2 and TRBJ1-1, is GAGVSQSPSNKVTEKGKDVELRCDPISGHTALYWYRQSLGQGLEFLIYFQGNSAPDKSGLPSDRFSAERTGGSVSTLTIQRTQQEDSAVYLCASSSQTGVSTEAFFGQGTRLTVV.

V is TRBV6-5 and J is TRBJ2-1; TRBD2 aligns across 9 bases. Trimming at V came to 6 bases and at J to 7 bases, leaving 4 bases not matched to a gene. The CDR3 spans 13 residues. Germline V gives CDR1 MNHEY, CDR2 SVGAGI. The chain's CDR3 is CASRGLARNEQFF. The CDR3 coding sequence is TGTGCCAGCAGGGGACTAGCTCGGAATGAGCAGTTCTTC.

This clone turned up a few times. This chain uses TRBV5-1 with TRBJ1-2; D is uncertain. The CDR3 contains 13 residues. V lost 3 bases and J lost 2, with 8 bases in between. Germline CDR1 SGHRS, CDR2 YFSETQ. The CDR3 here is CASSWRLNYGYTF. The CDR3 bases are TGCGCCAGCAGCTGGAGATTAAACTATGGCTACACCTTC.

This chain uses TRBV4-2 with TRBJ2-6, with D perhaps matching TRBD2 (5 bases). Germline V CDR1 and CDR2: LGHNA, YNFKEQ. The ends were cut back, 1 base at V and 4 bases at J, with 11 bases in the middle. The CDR3 has 16 residues. CDR3 nucleotides: TGTGCCAGCAGCCAAGTAACTAGTTCAGGGGCCAACGTCCTGACTTTC. This codes for CASSQVTSSGANVLTF.

This clone was seen just once. The chain links TRBV4-2 to TRBJ1-5; 8 bases agree with TRBD1. V lost 2 bases to trimming and J lost 1 base; unmatched junction nucleotides: 10. The CDR3 is 18 amino acids. CDR1 LGHNA and CDR2 YNFKEQ come from the germline V gene. The CDR3 DNA reads as TGTGCCAGCAGCCAACACCCGGGTGGACAGGGAAGCAATCAGCCCCAGCATTTT. The encoded protein is CASSQHPGGQGSNQPQHF.

The rearrangement links TRBV11-2 to TRBJ2-1; D not certain. The CDR3 is 13 amino acids. Germline V gene lookup returns CDR1 SGHAT and CDR2 FQNNGV. Trimming pared 2 bases from V and 3 bases from J, leaving 5 bases between. CDR3 DNA: TGTGCCAGCAGCTTAACTAACTACAATGAGCAGTTCTTC. It specifies CASSLTNYNEQFF.

CDR3 sequence reads: CASSQDMGGGYGYTF. DNA of the CDR3: TGCGCCAGCAGCCAAGATATGGGTGGAGGCTATGGCTACACCTTC. The gene calls are TRBV4-3 and TRBJ1-2; D not resolved. V shed 0 bases and J shed 4 bases, with 12 bases lying between them. This CDR3 spans 15 amino acids. The germline CDR1 and CDR2 sequences are LGHNA and YSLEER.

This chain links TRBV30 with TRBJ1-4, with D possibly matching TRBD1 (5 bases). Per germline, CDR1 GTSNPN and CDR2 SVGIG (reference sequence). The germline V and J ends were trimmed by 5 bases and 8 bases, with 12 bases remaining between them. This CDR3 comprises 12 residues. CDR3 protein: CAWSYRGEKLFF. Written as DNA, the CDR3 is TGTGCCTGGTCCTATAGGGGAGAAAAACTGTTTTTT.

CDR3 nucleotide sequence: TGTGCTAGTGCCCGGGACAGGGGGGAAGATACGCAGTATTTT. It encodes CASARDRGEDTQYF. This chain links TRBV12-5 with TRBJ2-3, with 11 bases matching TRBD1. Trimming cost V 7 bases and J 5 bases; bases outside gene matches: 5. CDR1 and CDR2 (germline): LGHNT, FRNRAP. The CDR3 has 14 amino acids.

The V gene is TRBV7-2, the J gene TRBJ2-7; D possibly matches TRBD1 or TRBD2 (5 bases each). Germline CDR1 is SGHTA and CDR2 is FQGNSA. The CDR3 totals 14 residues. The ends were cut back, 5 bases at V and 6 bases at J, with 17 bases in the middle. In nucleotides, the CDR3 is TGTGCCAGCAGCCAAGGGACCCCAGGGCGCGAGCAGTACTTC. It yields the protein CASSQGTPGREQYF.

The rearrangement uses TRBV6-4 and TRBJ1-1, with D hard to call. Trimming cost V 9 bases and J 4 bases, with 9 bases left between them. This CDR3 comprises 11 residues. Germline CDR1 and CDR2: MRHNA and SNTAGT. In DNA form, the CDR3 reads TGTGCCAGGGCCCCGAGCACTGAAGCTTTCTTT. This codes for CARAPSTEAFF.

The chain couples TRBV11-1 to TRBJ2-5, with D unresolved. Trimming removed 5 bases at V and 2 bases at J, with 15 bases between. This CDR3 comprises 15 residues. CDR1 is SGHAT, CDR2 FQDESV, per germline (reference sequence). The CDR3 loop is CASSPPVGRQETQYF. In DNA form, the CDR3 reads TGTGCCAGCAGCCCCCCGGTGGGTAGGCAAGAGACCCAGTACTTC.

This chain joins TRBV27 and TRBJ2-2; 9 bases match TRBD1. The CDR3 consists of 16 residues. Germline V CDR1 and CDR2: MNHEY, SMNVEV (reference sequence). Trimming at V came to 3 bases and at J to 4 bases, leaving 6 bases not matched to a gene. The CDR3 protein is CASSLPDRGFTGELFF. CDR3 DNA sequence: TGTGCCAGCAGTTTGCCTGACAGGGGGTTCACCGGGGAGCTGTTTTTT.

The chain has TRBV2 and TRBJ2-7; D not certain. Trimming shortened V by 4 bases and J by 6 bases, and 10 bases separated the two germline ends. The CDR3 covers 12 residues. CDR1 and CDR2 (germline): SNHLY, FYNNEI. The DNA for the CDR3 is TGTGCCAGCAGTGCGACGGGTCGCGAGCAGTACTTC. This gives the protein CASSATGREQYF. The entire variable domain, with the rest obtained from reference TRBV2 and TRBJ2-7, is as follows: EPEVTQTPSHQVTQMGQEVILRCVPISNHLYFYWYRQILGQKVEFLVSFYNNEISEKSEIFDDQFSVERPDGSNFTLKIRSTKLEDSAMYFCASSATGREQYFGPGTRLTVT.

The chain recombines TRBV7-9 with TRBJ2-4; D is perhaps TRBD2 (5 bases). The germline gives CDR1 SEHNR, CDR2 FQNEAQ (reference sequence). Trimming removed 2 bases at V and 5 bases at J, with 7 bases between. This CDR3 spans 13 amino acids. The chain's CDR3 is CASSLPGENIQYF. As DNA, the CDR3 is TGTGCCAGCAGCTTACCCGGGGAAAACATTCAGTACTTC.

The J gene is TRBJ2-7, the V gene TRBV18; maybe TRBD1 (5 bases). Germline assignment: CDR1 KGHSH and CDR2 LQKENI. The ends were cut back, 0 bases at V and 6 bases at J, with 12 bases in the middle. This CDR3 spans 14 amino acids. The CDR3 nucleotides read TGTGCCAGCTCACCACCGTCAGGGTATCTCGAGCAGTACTTC. The encoded protein is CASSPPSGYLEQYF. Complete variable domain (other parts from reference TRBV18 and TRBJ2-7): NAGVMQNPRHLVRRRGQEARLRCSPMKGHSHVYWYRQLPEEGLKFMVYLQKENIIDESGMPKERFSAEFPKEGPSILRIQQVVRGDSAAYFCASSPPSGYLEQYFGPGTRLTVT.

Of note for this clone: Its ends do not fully match the called genes, so a read error is possible. The chain is built from TRBV7-7 and TRBJ2-5; D uncertain. From germline, CDR1 is SSHAT and CDR2 FNYEAQ (reference sequence). CDR3 length: 15 residues. The CDR3 sequence is CASSRLPVRQETQYF. CDR3 nucleotides: TGTGCTAGCAGCCGCCTCCCAGTCCGCCAAGAGACCCAGTACTTC. Full variable domain (remainder filled in from reference TRBV7-7 and TRBJ2-5): GAGVSQSPRYKVTKRGQDVTLRCDPISSHATLYWYQQALGQGPEFLTYFNYEAQPDKSGLPSDRFSAERPEGSISTLTIQRTEQRDSAMYRCASSRLPVRQETQYFGPGTRLLVL.

This clone was counted once. J is TRBJ1-1 and V is TRBV7-8, with unresolved D. V was pared by 1 base and J by 8 bases, with 8 bases between. Germline V lookup: CDR1 SGHVS, CDR2 FQNEAQ. This CDR3 has 12 residues. The CDR3 is CASSLDVGEAFF. Here the CDR3 DNA reads TGTGCCAGCAGCTTAGACGTCGGCGAAGCTTTCTTT.

The chain links TRBV6-5 to TRBJ2-7; 10 bases are a match to TRBD1. V dropped 2 bases and J dropped 5; count of bases not matched to a gene: 6. The V gene's germline CDR1 is MNHEY and CDR2 SVGAGI. The CDR3 contains 15 residues. Here the CDR3 reads CASSYQTGGRNEQYF. The CDR3 region has the DNA TGTGCCAGCAGTTACCAGACAGGGGGCCGTAACGAGCAGTACTTC.

V usage is TRBV5-5 and J usage is TRBJ1-1; TRBD1 matches at 7 bases. The CDR3 is 15 amino acids. The V gene's germline CDR1 is SGHKS and CDR2 YYEKEE (reference sequence). Trimming removed 4 bases from V and 0 bases from J; junction bases left unmatched: 6. Written as DNA, the CDR3 is TGTGCCAGCAGCCCCAGGGGGTCCATGAACACTGAAGCTTTCTTT. This encodes CASSPRGSMNTEAFF. The complete variable domain, with remaining parts taken from reference TRBV5-5 and TRBJ1-1, reads DAGVTQSPTHLIKTRGQQVTLRCSPISGHKSVSWYQQVLGQGPQFIFQYYEKEERGRGNFPDRFSARQFPNYSSELNVNALLLGDSALYLCASSPRGSMNTEAFFGQGTRLTVV.

The count of this clone is one. The rearrangement links TRBV6-5 to TRBJ1-3; no clear D. The CDR3 runs 14 residues. CDR1 and CDR2 from the germline V gene are MNHEY and SVGAGI. With 6 bases removed from V and 0 bases from J, the gap between germline ends came to 9 bases. The CDR3 region has the DNA TGTGCCAGCAGCCAGGCCCACTCTGGAAACACCATATATTTT. This gives the protein CASSQAHSGNTIYF.

In its sample, this clone was seen a few times. The V gene is TRBV6-5, the J gene TRBJ1-2; unclear D gene. The CDR3 has 15 amino acids. The germline V gene encodes CDR1 MNHEY and CDR2 SVGAGI. Between the trimmed V and J ends, which lost 5 bases and 7 bases, there was a span of 20 bases. CDR3 in DNA: TGTGCCAGCAGTCGGGATAATCCCACGAGAGGTGGCTACACCTTC. Its protein is CASSRDNPTRGGYTF.

The chain couples TRBV7-2 to TRBJ2-7; TRBD2 agrees at 10 bases. J was trimmed by 3 bases and V by 4 bases; bases with no gene match: 6. This CDR3 comprises 15 residues. Germline loops: CDR1 SGHTA, CDR2 FQGNSA. The CDR3 reads CASSSQLAGHYEQYF. DNA for the CDR3: TGTGCCAGCAGCTCCCAACTAGCGGGGCACTACGAGCAGTACTTC.

Of note for this clone: Sequence at one end of the junction differs from germline and may be a read error. The chain has TRBV7-7 and TRBJ1-1; D unresolved. The CDR3 is made up of 13 amino acids. Germline lookup yields CDR1 SSHAT and CDR2 FNYEAQ (reference sequence). CDR3: CASSLAGAVEAFF. As DNA, the CDR3 is TGTGCTAGCAGCTTAGCGGGCGCAGTTGAAGCTTTCTTT. The whole variable domain, filled in from reference TRBV7-7 and TRBJ1-1, reads GAGVSQSPRYKVTKRGQDVTLRCDPISSHATLYWYQQALGQGPEFLTYFNYEAQPDKSGLPSDRFSAERPEGSISTLTIQRTEQRDSAMYRCASSLAGAVEAFFGQGTRLTVV.

CDR3 DNA sequence: TGTGCCAGCAGCTACTCACCTCAGGGACTAAACTATGGCTACACCTTC. Translation gives CASSYSPQGLNYGYTF. The V and J genes are TRBV5-6 and TRBJ1-2; D may be TRBD1 (5 bases). CDR1 and CDR2 from the germline V gene are SGHDT and YYEEEE. The CDR3 length is 16 residues. The V end was cut by 3 bases, the J end by 2 bases, with 17 bases between. The whole variable domain, filled in from reference TRBV5-6 and TRBJ1-2, reads DAGVTQSPTHLIKTRGQQVTLRCSPKSGHDTVSWYQQALGQGPQFIFQYYEEEERQRGNFPDRFSGHQFPNYSSELNVNALLLGDSALYLCASSYSPQGLNYGYTFGSGTRLTVV.

The chain combines TRBV6-5 with TRBJ2-7; D not certain. The CDR3 spans 14 residues. Between the trimmed V and J ends, which lost 6 bases and 4 bases, there was a span of 16 bases. Looked up from germline, CDR1 is MNHEY and CDR2 is SVGAGI. The DNA of the CDR3 is TGTGCCAGCAGACCCTCCATTGGATTATACGAGCAGTACTTC. Protein product: CASRPSIGLYEQYF.

The V call is TRBV6-1, the J call TRBJ2-7; no firm D call. Germline V lookup: CDR1 MNHNS, CDR2 SASEGT. There are 15 residues in the CDR3. Trimming removed 2 bases at V and 0 bases at J, with 11 bases between. CDR3: CASSESQAGSYEQYF. The CDR3 region has the DNA TGTGCCAGCAGTGAAAGTCAGGCAGGCTCCTACGAGCAGTACTTC.

CDR3: CASSLDLEQFF. Written as DNA, the CDR3 is TGCGCCAGCAGCTTGGACCTAGAGCAGTTCTTC. This sequence joins TRBV5-1 and TRBJ2-1; D unclear. Trimming stripped 0 bases from V and 10 bases from J, with 5 bases between. The CDR3 runs 11 residues. CDR1 and CDR2 (germline): SGHRS, YFSETQ.